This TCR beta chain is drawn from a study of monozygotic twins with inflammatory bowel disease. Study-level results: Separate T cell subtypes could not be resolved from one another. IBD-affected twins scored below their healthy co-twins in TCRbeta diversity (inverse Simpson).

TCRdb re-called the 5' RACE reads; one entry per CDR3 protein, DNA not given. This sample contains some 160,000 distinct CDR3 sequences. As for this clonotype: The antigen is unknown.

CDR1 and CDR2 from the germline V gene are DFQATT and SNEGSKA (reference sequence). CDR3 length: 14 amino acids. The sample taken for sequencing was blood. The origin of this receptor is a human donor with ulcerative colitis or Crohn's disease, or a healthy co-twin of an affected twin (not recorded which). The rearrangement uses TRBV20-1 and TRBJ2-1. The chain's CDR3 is CSAREGGLYNEQFF.